This paragraph reports one TCR beta chain. Assay used: immunoSEQ multiplex PCR; TCRdb lists only in-frame clones, some missing. The sample shows 70,000 to 95,000 clones, 80% to 95% of them seen only once. The data originate from a study of cytomegalovirus exposure and HLA in healthy donors. The V and J ends lost 3 bases and 4 bases, in that order; junction bases with no gene match: 4. The length of the CDR3 is 14 residues. The germline V gene has CDR1 MNHEY and CDR2 SVGAGI. This clonotype was obtained from a woman under 40 in good health and CMV-seronegative. The J gene is TRBJ2-7, the V gene TRBV6-5, with 9 bases aligning to TRBD2. The sample taken for sequencing was PBMCs. The CDR3 protein is CASSYVAGVYEQYF. The CDR3 nucleotides read TGTGCCAGCAGTTATGTAGCGGGGGTGTACGAGCAGTACTTC.